This entry is about one T cell receptor beta chain. This entry is derived from a study of blood T cell repertoires in COVID-19. Germline trimming cut 3 bases from V and 2 bases from J; bases unmatched to any gene: 4. The CDR3 has 14 amino acids. Germline values: CDR1 SGHNT, CDR2 YYREEE (reference sequence). Profiling relied on immunoSEQ multiplex PCR, and the TCRdb table lists in-frame clones only, not all of them. The sample has 150,000 or so clones, roughly 90% seen once; the top ten hold less than 5%. This chain uses TRBV5-4 with TRBJ1-1; 7 positions match TRBD1. Input material: PBMCs or T cells enriched from blood (not recorded which). This receptor was obtained from a woman aged 40-49 years who had been exposed to COVID-19. The CDR3, as DNA: TGTGCCAGCAGCTACGGGACAGCTAACACTGAAGCTTTCTTT. It specifies CASSYGTANTEAFF. The full variable domain, its missing parts supplied by reference TRBV5-4 and TRBJ1-1, is ETGVTQSPTHLIKTRGQQVTLRCSSQSGHNTVSWYQQALGQGPQFIFQYYREEENGRGNFPPRFSGLQFPNYSSELNVNALELDDSALYLCASSYGTANTEAFFGQGTRLTVV.